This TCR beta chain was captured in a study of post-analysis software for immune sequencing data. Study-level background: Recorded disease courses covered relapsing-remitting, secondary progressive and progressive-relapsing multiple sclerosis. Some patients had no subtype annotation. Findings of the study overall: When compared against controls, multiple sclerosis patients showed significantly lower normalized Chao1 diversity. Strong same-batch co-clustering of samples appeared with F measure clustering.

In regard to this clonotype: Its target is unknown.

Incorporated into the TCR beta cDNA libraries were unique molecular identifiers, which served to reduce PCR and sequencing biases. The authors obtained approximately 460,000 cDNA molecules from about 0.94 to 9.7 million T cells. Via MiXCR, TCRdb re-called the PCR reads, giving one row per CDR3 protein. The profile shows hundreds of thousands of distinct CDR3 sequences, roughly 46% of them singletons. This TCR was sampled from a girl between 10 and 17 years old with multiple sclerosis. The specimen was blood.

CDR3 sequence (DNA): TGCGCCAGCAGCTCCAACTCTAGGCGGAGGTCCTACGAGCAGTACTTC. Residues: CASSSNSRRRSYEQYF. The genes are TRBV4-1 and TRBJ2-7; D is perhaps TRBD2 (5 bases). V shed 5 bases and J shed 1 base, with 18 bases lying between them. Germline CDR1 MGHRA, CDR2 YSYEKL. The CDR3 extends over 16 amino acids.